The entry that follows covers one T cell receptor beta chain sequence. This record belongs to a study of OX40 agonist ivuxolimab in advanced cancers. Study overall: The group had a mean age of around 60 years, ranged from roughly 20 to 80, and was 82.7% male. There were three patients with partial responses, one having hepatocellular carcinoma and two cutaneous melanoma.

TCRdb keeps only in-frame clones here, not all; method: immunoSEQ multiplex PCR. In the table there are under 55,000 clones, about nine tenths of which are singletons. V lost 5 bases, J lost 8 bases, and 16 bases lay in between. Germline loops: CDR1 SGHTA, CDR2 FQGNSA. The length of the CDR3 is 15 residues. Blood got drawn at baseline, again on cycle 4 day 1, and then on cycle 7 day 1. The source material was CD4+ or CD8+ T cells sorted from blood, sampled in a trial of the OX40 agonist ivuxolimab. The TCR was taken from an adult with an advanced solid tumor such as melanoma, head and neck, liver or kidney cancer. V is TRBV7-2 and J is TRBJ1-6, with no clear D. As DNA, the CDR3 is TGTGCCAGCAGCCCAAGCTCGGACGGATATTCACCCCTCCACTTT. This sequence encodes CASSPSSDGYSPLHF.